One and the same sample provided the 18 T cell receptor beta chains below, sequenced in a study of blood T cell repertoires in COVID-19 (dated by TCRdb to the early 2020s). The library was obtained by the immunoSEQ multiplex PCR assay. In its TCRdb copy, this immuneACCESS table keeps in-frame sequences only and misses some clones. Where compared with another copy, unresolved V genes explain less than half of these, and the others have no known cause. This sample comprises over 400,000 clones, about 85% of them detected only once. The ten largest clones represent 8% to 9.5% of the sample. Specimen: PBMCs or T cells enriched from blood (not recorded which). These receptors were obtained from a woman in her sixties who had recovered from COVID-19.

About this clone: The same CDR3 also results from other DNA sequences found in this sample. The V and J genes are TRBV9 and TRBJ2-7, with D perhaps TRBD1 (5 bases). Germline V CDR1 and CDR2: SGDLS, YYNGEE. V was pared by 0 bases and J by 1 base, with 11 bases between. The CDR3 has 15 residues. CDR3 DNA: TGTGCCAGCAGCGTAGGTCAGGGATTATCCTACGAGCAGTACTTC. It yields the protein CASSVGQGLSYEQYF.

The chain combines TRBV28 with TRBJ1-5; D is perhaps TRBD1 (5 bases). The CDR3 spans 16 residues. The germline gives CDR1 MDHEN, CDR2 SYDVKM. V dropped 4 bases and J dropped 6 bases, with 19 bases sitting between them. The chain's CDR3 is CASSSAPASGGQPQHF. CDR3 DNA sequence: TGTGCCAGCAGTTCCGCACCTGCTTCGGGGGGTCAGCCCCAGCATTTT.

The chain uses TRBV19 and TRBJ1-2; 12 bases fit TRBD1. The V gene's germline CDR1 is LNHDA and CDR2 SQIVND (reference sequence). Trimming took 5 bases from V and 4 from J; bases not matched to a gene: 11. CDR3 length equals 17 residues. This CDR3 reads CASSLLGTGGSVYGYTF. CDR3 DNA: TGTGCCAGTAGTCTCTTGGGGACAGGGGGCTCTGTCTATGGCTACACCTTC.

The CDR3 region is CASSLDRDNQPQHF. In DNA form, the CDR3 reads TGTGCCAGCTCACTTGACAGGGACAATCAGCCCCAGCATTTT. The rearrangement uses TRBV18 and TRBJ1-5, with 7 bases fitting TRBD1. Unmatched junction bases numbered 3, after V lost 4 bases and J lost 3 bases. CDR1 is KGHSH and CDR2 is LQKENI in the germline V gene. The CDR3 covers 14 residues.

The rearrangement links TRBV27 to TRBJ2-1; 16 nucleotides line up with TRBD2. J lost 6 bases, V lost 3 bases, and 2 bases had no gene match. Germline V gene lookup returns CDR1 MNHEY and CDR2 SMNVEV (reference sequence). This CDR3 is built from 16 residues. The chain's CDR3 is CASSFGTSGGVNEQFF. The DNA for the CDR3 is TGTGCCAGCAGTTTCGGGACTAGCGGGGGGGTCAATGAGCAGTTCTTC.

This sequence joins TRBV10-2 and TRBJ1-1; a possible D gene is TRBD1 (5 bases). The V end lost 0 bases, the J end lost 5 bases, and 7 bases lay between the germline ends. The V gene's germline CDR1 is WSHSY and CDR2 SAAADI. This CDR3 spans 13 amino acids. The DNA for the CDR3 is TGCGCCAGCAGTGAGTCGGGGGGAACTGAAGCTTTCTTT. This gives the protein CASSESGGTEAFF.

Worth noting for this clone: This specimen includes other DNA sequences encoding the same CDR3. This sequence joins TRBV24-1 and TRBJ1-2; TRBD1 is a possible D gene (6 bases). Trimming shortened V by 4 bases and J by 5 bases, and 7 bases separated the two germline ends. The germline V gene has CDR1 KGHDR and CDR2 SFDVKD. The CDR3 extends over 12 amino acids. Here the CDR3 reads CATSDRGYGYTF. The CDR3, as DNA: TGTGCCACCAGTGACAGGGGATATGGCTACACCTTC.

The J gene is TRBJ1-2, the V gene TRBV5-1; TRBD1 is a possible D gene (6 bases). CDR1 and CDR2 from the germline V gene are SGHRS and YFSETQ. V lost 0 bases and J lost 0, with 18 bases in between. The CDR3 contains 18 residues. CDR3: CASSLAGAQAPANYGYTF. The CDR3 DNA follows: TGCGCCAGCAGCTTGGCAGGGGCGCAGGCCCCTGCTAACTATGGCTACACCTTC.

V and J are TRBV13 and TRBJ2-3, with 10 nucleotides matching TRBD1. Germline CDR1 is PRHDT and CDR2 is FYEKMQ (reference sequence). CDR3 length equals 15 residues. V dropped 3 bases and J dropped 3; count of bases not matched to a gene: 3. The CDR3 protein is CASSFGQGGTDTQYF. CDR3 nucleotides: TGTGCCAGCAGCTTCGGACAGGGGGGGACAGATACGCAGTATTTT.

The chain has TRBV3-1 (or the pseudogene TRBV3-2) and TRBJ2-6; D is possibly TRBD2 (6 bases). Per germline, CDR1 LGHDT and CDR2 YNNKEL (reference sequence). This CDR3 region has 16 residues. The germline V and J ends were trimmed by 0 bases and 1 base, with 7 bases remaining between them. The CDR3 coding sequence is TGTGCCAGCAGCCAAGAGGGGGGTTCTGGGGCCAACGTCCTGACTTTC. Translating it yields CASSQEGGSGANVLTF.

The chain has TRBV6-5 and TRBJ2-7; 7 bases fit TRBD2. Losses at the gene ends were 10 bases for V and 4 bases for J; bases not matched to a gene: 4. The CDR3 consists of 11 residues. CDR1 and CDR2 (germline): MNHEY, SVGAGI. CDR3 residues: CATTREYEQYF. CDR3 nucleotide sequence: TGTGCCACCACGCGGGAGTACGAGCAGTACTTC.

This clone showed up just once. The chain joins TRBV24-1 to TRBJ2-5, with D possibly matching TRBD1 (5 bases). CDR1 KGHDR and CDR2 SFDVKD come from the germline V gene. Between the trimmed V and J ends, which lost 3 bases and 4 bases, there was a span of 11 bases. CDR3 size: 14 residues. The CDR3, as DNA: TGTGCCACCAGTGATGTCAGGGTGCGAGAGACCCAGTACTTC. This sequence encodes CATSDVRVRETQYF.

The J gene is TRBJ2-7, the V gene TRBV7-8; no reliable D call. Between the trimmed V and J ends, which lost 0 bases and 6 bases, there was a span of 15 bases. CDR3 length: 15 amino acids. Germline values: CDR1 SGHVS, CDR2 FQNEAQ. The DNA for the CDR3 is TGTGCCAGCAGCTTAGCTATCACAGATCTTTCCGAGCAGTACGTC. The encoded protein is CASSLAITDLSEQYV.

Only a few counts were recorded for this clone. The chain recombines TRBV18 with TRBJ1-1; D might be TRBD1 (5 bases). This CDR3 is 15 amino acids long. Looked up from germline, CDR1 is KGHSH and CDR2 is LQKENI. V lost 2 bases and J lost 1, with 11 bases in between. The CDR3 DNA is TGTGCCAGCTCACCATTTGACAGAACGAACACTGAAGCTTTCTTT. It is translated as CASSPFDRTNTEAFF.

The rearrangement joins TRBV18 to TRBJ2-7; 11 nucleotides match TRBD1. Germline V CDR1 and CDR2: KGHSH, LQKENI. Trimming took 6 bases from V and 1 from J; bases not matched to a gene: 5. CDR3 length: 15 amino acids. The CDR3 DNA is TGTGCCAGCTCTCAGGGACAGGGGGGTTCCTACGAGCAGTACGTC. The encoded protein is CASSQGQGGSYEQYV.

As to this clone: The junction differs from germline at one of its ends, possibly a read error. The CDR3 DNA sequence: TGTGCCAGCAGTCCCCCAGGGGGCTCCAACAATGAGCAGTTCTTC. This codes for CASSPPGGSNNEQFF. The V call is TRBV27, the J call TRBJ2-1, with 8 bases fitting TRBD1. The CDR3 has 15 residues. The germline gives CDR1 MNHEY, CDR2 SMNVEV (reference sequence).

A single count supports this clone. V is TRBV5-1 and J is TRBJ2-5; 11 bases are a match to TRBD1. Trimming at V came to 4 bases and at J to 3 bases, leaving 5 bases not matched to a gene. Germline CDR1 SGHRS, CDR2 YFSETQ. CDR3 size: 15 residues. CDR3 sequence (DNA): TGCGCCAGCAGCATACAGGGACAGGGGGAAGAGACCCAGTACTTC. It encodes CASSIQGQGEETQYF.

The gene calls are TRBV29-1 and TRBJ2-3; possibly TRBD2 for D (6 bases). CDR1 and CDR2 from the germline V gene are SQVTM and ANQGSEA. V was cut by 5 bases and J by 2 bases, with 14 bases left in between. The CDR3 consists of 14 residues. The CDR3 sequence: CSVPGGADTDTQYF. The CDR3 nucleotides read TGCAGCGTTCCGGGCGGGGCAGACACAGATACGCAGTATTTT.